Presented here are 27 T cell receptor beta chains from one specimen sequenced in a study of blood T cell repertoires in COVID-19. The table came from immunoSEQ multiplex PCR; TCRdb's copy has only in-frame clones and leaves some out. The data hold fewer than 250,000 clones, with 70% to 90% observed a single time. The specimen was PBMCs or T cells enriched from blood (not recorded which). These receptors all come from a woman aged 50 to 60 with acute COVID-19.

CDR3 loop: CASSQDPAGGRGEQFF. In DNA, the CDR3 is TGTGCCAGCAGCCAAGATCCAGCGGGAGGCAGGGGTGAGCAGTTCTTC. The chain has TRBV3-1 (or the pseudogene TRBV3-2) and TRBJ2-1, with 9 bases that match TRBD2. After removal of 0 bases from V and 9 bases from J, the junction contained 9 bases not matched to a gene. The CDR3 extends over 16 amino acids. Germline assignment: CDR1 LGHDT and CDR2 YNNKEL (reference sequence).

This clone appeared a single time. The CDR3 sequence: CASSLPGGAGTEAFF. In DNA, the CDR3 is TGTGCCAGCAGCCTTCCGGGAGGGGCAGGCACTGAAGCTTTCTTT. The rearrangement links TRBV4-2 to TRBJ1-1, with a possible D match to TRBD1 (5 bases). Trimming took 4 bases from V and 4 from J, leaving 16 bases between them. The CDR3 runs to 15 residues. The germline CDR1 and CDR2 sequences are LGHNA and YNFKEQ.

This clone appeared a single time. The chain is built from TRBV4-2 and TRBJ2-7, with 8 bases aligning to TRBD1. V lost 0 bases to trimming and J lost 4 bases; unmatched junction nucleotides: 11. Per germline, CDR1 LGHNA and CDR2 YNFKEQ. The CDR3 spans 17 residues. CDR3 sequence reads: CASSQDGDRTWMYEQYF. DNA of the CDR3: TGTGCCAGCAGCCAAGATGGGGACAGGACCTGGATGTACGAGCAGTACTTC.

V gene TRBV5-1 combines with J gene TRBJ1-4; TRBD1 matches at 7 bases. The CDR3 runs to 15 residues. Germline lookup yields CDR1 SGHRS and CDR2 YFSETQ. V dropped 4 bases and J dropped 4; count of bases not matched to a gene: 7. The CDR3 region is CASSPRQGGNEKLFF. The DNA for the CDR3 is TGCGCCAGCAGCCCCCGACAGGGAGGTAATGAAAAACTGTTTTTT.

This sequence joins TRBV19 and TRBJ1-2, with 10 bases identical to TRBD1. With 5 bases clipped from V and 4 bases from J, the junction kept 7 bases outside the gene matches. Per the germline V gene, CDR1 is LNHDA and CDR2 is SQIVND (reference sequence). This CDR3 spans 15 amino acids. CDR3 sequence: CASSPATGGFYGYTF. The CDR3 region has the DNA TGTGCCAGTAGTCCAGCGACAGGGGGCTTCTATGGCTACACCTTC. Together with reference TRBV19 and TRBJ1-2, the CDR3 gives the full variable domain: DGGITQSPKYLFRKEGQNVTLSCEQNLNHDAMYWYRQDPGQGLRLIYYSQIVNDFQKGDIAEGYSVSREKKESFPLTVTSAQKNPTAFYLCASSPATGGFYGYTFGSGTRLTVV.

The V and J genes are TRBV7-9 and TRBJ1-2; TRBD1 matches 11 bases. Germline V gene sequence: CDR1 SEHNR, CDR2 FQNEAQ (reference sequence). The CDR3 runs 15 residues. After removal of 2 bases from V and 5 bases from J, the junction contained 4 bases not matched to a gene. CDR3 nucleotide sequence: TGTGCCAGCAGCTTACACGGGACAGGGGGGTATGGCTACACCTTC. It yields the protein CASSLHGTGGYGYTF.

This clone has only one observation. The CDR3 reads CASSPEGAGRNTIYF. CDR3 DNA: TGTGCCAGCAGCCCTGAGGGGGCGGGGAGGAACACCATATATTTT. The chain joins TRBV27 to TRBJ1-3; 7 nucleotides match TRBD1. The CDR3 consists of 15 residues. The V and J ends lost 6 bases and 7 bases, in that order; junction bases with no gene match: 12. Germline V lookup: CDR1 MNHEY, CDR2 SMNVEV (reference sequence).

The J gene is TRBJ2-1, the V gene TRBV18; possible D gene TRBD2, 8 bases. This CDR3 comprises 15 residues. Trimming removed 5 bases at V and 9 bases at J, with 20 bases between. CDR1 and CDR2 (germline): KGHSH, LQKENI. CDR3 nucleotide sequence: TGTGCCAGCTCAGACAGGGTGAGCGGGAGCAGTGAGCAGTTCTTC. Protein: CASSDRVSGSSEQFF. Looking up the rest from reference TRBV18 and TRBJ2-1 gives the full variable domain: NAGVMQNPRHLVRRRGQEARLRCSPMKGHSHVYWYRQLPEEGLKFMVYLQKENIIDESGMPKERFSAEFPKEGPSILRIQQVVRGDSAAYFCASSDRVSGSSEQFFGPGTRLTVL.

The chain uses TRBV6-2 or TRBV6-3 and TRBJ1-2; 9 nucleotides align to TRBD1. Losses at the gene ends were 2 bases for V and 6 bases for J; bases not matched to a gene: 7. Per the germline V gene, CDR1 is MNHEY and CDR2 is SVGEGT. The CDR3 contains 15 residues. The CDR3 region has the DNA TGTGCCAGCAGTTACCGGGACAGGGATCGAGATGGCTACACCTTC. It yields the protein CASSYRDRDRDGYTF.

The rearrangement links TRBV7-2 to TRBJ1-6; 7 bases are shared with TRBD1. Germline V gene lookup returns CDR1 SGHTA and CDR2 FQGNSA. The CDR3 totals 18 residues. The V segment lost 0 bases and the J segment 0 bases; nucleotides outside the gene matches: 5. CDR3 sequence: CASSLARQGSSYNSPLHF. The CDR3 nucleotides read TGTGCCAGCAGCTTAGCACGACAGGGTAGCTCCTATAATTCACCCCTCCACTTT.

The V gene is TRBV9, the J gene TRBJ2-7, with D possibly TRBD2 on 6 matching bases. Per germline, CDR1 SGDLS and CDR2 YYNGEE. Deletions cut 0 bases from V and 2 bases from J, with 12 bases between. This CDR3 comprises 15 residues. The CDR3 here is CASSVAPGDTYEQYF. In nucleotides, the CDR3 is TGTGCCAGCAGCGTAGCCCCGGGAGACACCTACGAGCAGTACTTC.

This clone was seen a single time. The CDR3 protein is CASSLIIGARINTEAFF. The CDR3 DNA sequence: TGTGCCAGCAGTTTAATTATAGGGGCGAGAATCAACACTGAAGCTTTCTTT. The rearrangement uses TRBV28 and TRBJ1-1, with a possible D match to TRBD1 (5 bases). V was shortened by 2 bases and J by 2 bases, with 18 bases between the two germline ends. The CDR3 loop spans 17 amino acids. Germline loops: CDR1 MDHEN, CDR2 SYDVKM. The entire variable domain, with the rest obtained from reference TRBV28 and TRBJ1-1, is as follows: DVKVTQSSRYLVKRTGEKVFLECVQDMDHENMFWYRQDPGLGLRLIYFSYDVKMKEKGDIPEGYSVSREKKERFSLILESASTNQTSMYLCASSLIIGARINTEAFFGQGTRLTVV.

The V gene is TRBV6-5, the J gene TRBJ1-1; possibly TRBD1 for D (6 bases). Per the germline V gene, CDR1 is MNHEY and CDR2 is SVGAGI. V was shortened by 5 bases and J by 6 bases, with 19 bases between the two germline ends. This CDR3 has 15 residues. The CDR3 DNA reads TGTGCCAGCAGTAGGTGGGGGCGACTGGGTTCTGAAGCTTTCTTT. This gives the protein CASSRWGRLGSEAFF.

The J gene is TRBJ1-4, the V gene TRBV28; D unclear. V lost 2 bases, J lost 8 bases, and 21 bases lay in between. Germline loops: CDR1 MDHEN, CDR2 SYDVKM. The CDR3 is 17 amino acids. The CDR3 spells CASSLLFARREREKLFF. The CDR3, as DNA: TGTGCCAGCAGTTTACTATTTGCGCGAAGGGAGCGGGAAAAACTGTTTTTT.

The chain links TRBV6-5 to TRBJ2-1; D is possibly TRBD2 (5 bases). Trimming pared 9 bases from V and 1 base from J, leaving 16 bases between. The germline gives CDR1 MNHEY, CDR2 SVGAGI. There are 15 residues in the CDR3. The CDR3 DNA reads TGTGCCAGTCCGAGGAATTCGGGATCCTACAATGAGCAGTTCTTC. Amino acid sequence: CASPRNSGSYNEQFF.

This clone was observed once. This chain uses TRBV3-1 (or the pseudogene TRBV3-2) with TRBJ2-3; 8 nucleotides match TRBD2. Germline lookup yields CDR1 LGHDT and CDR2 YNNKEL (reference sequence). V was pared by 4 bases and J by 2 bases, with 8 bases of the junction left unmatched. This CDR3 spans 16 amino acids. The CDR3 region is CASSPGLAGNTDTQYF. As DNA, the CDR3 is TGTGCCAGCAGCCCTGGTTTAGCGGGGAACACAGATACGCAGTATTTT.

With regard to this clone: At one end the junction does not follow the germline gene, possibly because of a read error. CDR3 sequence: CASSLPSATVTQYF. DNA of the CDR3: TGTGCCAGCAGCTTGCCCTCCGCAACAGTTACGCAGTATTTT. The J gene is TRBJ2-3, the V gene TRBV7-9, with D hard to call. Germline CDR1 SEHNR, CDR2 FQNEAQ (reference sequence). The CDR3 has 14 amino acids. Complete variable domain (other parts from reference TRBV7-9 and TRBJ2-3): DTGVSQNPRHKITKRGQNVTFRCDPISEHNRLYWYRQTLGQGPEFLTYFQNEAQLEKSRLLSDRFSAERPKGSFSTLEIQRTEQGDSAMYLCASSLPSATVTQYFGPGTRLTVL.

The chain couples TRBV28 to TRBJ1-2; 7 nucleotides match TRBD1. This CDR3 contains 16 residues. V lost 3 bases, J lost 1 base, and 8 bases stayed unmatched. CDR1 is MDHEN, CDR2 SYDVKM, per germline. The CDR3 loop reads CASSFAGRGDNYGYTF. In DNA, the CDR3 is TGTGCCAGCAGTTTTGCCGGCAGGGGGGATAACTATGGCTACACCTTC.

The chain has TRBV19 and TRBJ2-5; D is possibly TRBD2 (6 bases). Between the trimmed V and J ends, which lost 8 bases and 4 bases, there was a span of 11 bases. This CDR3 spans 12 amino acids. Germline CDR1 is LNHDA and CDR2 is SQIVND (reference sequence). The CDR3 nucleotides read TGTGCCAGTTGGGGAGGCAGAGAGACCCAGTACTTC. This codes for CASWGGRETQYF. Full variable domain (outside the CDR3, taken from reference TRBV19 and TRBJ2-5): DGGITQSPKYLFRKEGQNVTLSCEQNLNHDAMYWYRQDPGQGLRLIYYSQIVNDFQKGDIAEGYSVSREKKESFPLTVTSAQKNPTAFYLCASWGGRETQYFGPGTRLLVL.

This sequence joins TRBV28 and TRBJ2-7; 7 bases agree with TRBD1. V trimming: 2 bases; J trimming: 3 bases; junction bases outside the gene matches: 4. Germline V gives CDR1 MDHEN, CDR2 SYDVKM. CDR3 length equals 14 residues. The CDR3 DNA reads TGTGCCAGCAGTTTACCGGGACAGATCTACGAGCAGTACTTC. This encodes CASSLPGQIYEQYF.

This rearrangement joins TRBV28 to TRBJ2-7, with D perhaps matching TRBD2 (5 bases). Trimming left V 5 bases short and J 0 bases short, with 14 bases between. The CDR3 has 15 amino acids. CDR1 is MDHEN and CDR2 is SYDVKM in the germline V gene. CDR3 residues: CASSPTRVHSYEQYF. The CDR3 DNA follows: TGTGCCAGCAGTCCGACGCGGGTCCACTCCTACGAGCAGTACTTC.

The chain couples TRBV2 to TRBJ2-1; weak D call: TRBD1 (5 bases). CDR1 is SNHLY, CDR2 FYNNEI, per germline. The CDR3 has 12 amino acids. V lost 4 bases and J 8 bases, leaving 9 bases between the germline ends. The CDR3 protein is CASSGGADEQFF. The DNA of the CDR3 is TGTGCCAGCAGTGGTGGGGCGGATGAGCAGTTCTTC.

The J gene is TRBJ1-5, the V gene TRBV2; D is perhaps TRBD1 (5 bases). The germline gives CDR1 SNHLY, CDR2 FYNNEI. This CDR3 spans 13 amino acids. V was pared by 7 bases and J by 2 bases, with 9 bases between. In DNA, the CDR3 is TGTGCCAGCAATGGCAGGGGCAATCAGCCCCAGCATTTT. Translated: CASNGRGNQPQHF.

The V and J genes are TRBV18 and TRBJ2-1, with D possibly TRBD1 on 5 matching bases. Trimming cost V 1 base and J 4 bases, with 11 bases left between them. CDR3 length: 15 amino acids. Germline V gives CDR1 KGHSH, CDR2 LQKENI. Here the CDR3 DNA reads TGTGCCAGCTCACCACAGGGGCCAGGTTACAATGAGCAGTTCTTC. It translates to CASSPQGPGYNEQFF.

A few counts support this clone. The rearrangement links TRBV19 to TRBJ1-1; the match to TRBD1 covers 7 bases. J lost 0 bases, V lost 3 bases, and 1 base had no gene match. Germline lookup yields CDR1 LNHDA and CDR2 SQIVND (reference sequence). The CDR3 totals 14 residues. CDR3 nucleotides: TGTGCCAGTAGTATGGACAGGATGAACACTGAAGCTTTCTTT. This codes for CASSMDRMNTEAFF.

V and J are TRBV6-5 and TRBJ2-2; no reliable D call. Germline-derived CDR1 and CDR2 are MNHEY and SVGAGI. This CDR3 contains 12 residues. V was trimmed by 2 bases and J by 7 bases, leaving 5 bases between them. CDR3 amino acids: CASSYINGELFF. The CDR3 bases are TGTGCCAGCAGTTACATAAACGGGGAGCTGTTTTTT.

The rearrangement joins TRBV9 to TRBJ2-7; TRBD1 agrees at 7 bases. Germline loops: CDR1 SGDLS, CDR2 YYNGEE. Germline trimming cut 0 bases from V and 1 base from J; bases unmatched to any gene: 4. The CDR3 sequence is 15 residues long. In nucleotides, the CDR3 is TGTGCCAGCAGCGTAGGACAGGGTCTATCCTACGAGCAGTACTTC. Translating it yields CASSVGQGLSYEQYF.